The 2 T cell receptor beta chains reported below all come from one sample, sequenced in a study of blood T cells in healthy people across ages. A sample-barcoded 5' primer and a J-beta primer mix were used in a second PCR of roughly 7 to 11 cycles. Via MiXCR, TCRdb re-called the 5' RACE reads, giving one row per CDR3 protein. The sample shows around 900,000 distinct CDR3 sequences, around 28% of them seen only once. Material: blood. The receptors stem from a woman aged 80 or over in good health.

In this sample, this clonotype turned up many times. V usage is TRBV7-9 and J usage is TRBJ2-5; 8 bases map to TRBD2. The V segment lost 4 bases and the J segment 1 base; nucleotides outside the gene matches: 5. There are 15 residues in the CDR3. The germline gives CDR1 SEHNR, CDR2 FQNEAQ (reference sequence). CDR3 sequence reads: CASSSEAGGQETQYF. The DNA of the CDR3 is TGTGCCAGCAGCTCGGAGGCGGGGGGCCAAGAGACCCAGTACTTC.

CDR3 in DNA: TGTGCCAGCAGGGCGGACAGAAATCAGCCCCAGCATTTT. Its translation is CASRADRNQPQHF. The chain employs TRBV2 and TRBJ1-5, with a tentative D call TRBD1 (6 bases). The CDR3 covers 13 residues. The germline gives CDR1 SNHLY, CDR2 FYNNEI. Trimming pared 6 bases from V and 4 bases from J, leaving 10 bases between.